The rows below give T cell receptor beta chains drawn from one sample of a study of T cell repertoires in cytomegalovirus infection. For these TCRs, the target antigens are not known. TCRdb reprocessed the reads via MiXCR and lists one record per CDR3 protein. Among hundreds of thousands of distinct CDR3 sequences listed, around 30% were seen once. Sequenced material: cultured CD8+ T cells from PBMCs, taken from culture after CMV antigen stimulation. The receptors here all came from a human donor in good health (CMV status not recorded). Some clones in this sample may be carry-over from other donors' samples. The CDR3 runs from the conserved cysteine through the conserved F or W. A D gene is named only where the DNA matches it firmly. Only some rows state a clone size, as once, few, many or a class for expanded clones.

abundance: many; j_gene: TRBJ2-3; v_gene: TRBV20-1; d_gene: TRBD2; CDR3aa: CSAERGSGVTDTQYF; CDR3nt: TGCAGTGCTGAGAGGGGCAGCGGGGTAACAGATACGCAGTATTTT
abundance: .; j_gene: TRBJ1-2; v_gene: TRBV14; d_gene: .; CDR3aa: CASSQDKGGTLGYTF; CDR3nt: TGTGCCAGCAGCCAAGATAAGGGGGGGACGCTGGGCTACACCTTC
abundance: .; j_gene: TRBJ1-3; v_gene: TRBV7-6; d_gene: .; CDR3aa: CASSLAMGPDGNTIYF; CDR3nt: TGTGCCAGCAGCTTAGCGATGGGGCCGGATGGAAACACCATATATTTT
abundance: few; j_gene: TRBJ2-1; v_gene: TRBV27; d_gene: .; CDR3aa: CASSTQGDEQFF; CDR3nt: TGTGCCAGCAGTACGCAAGGCGATGAGCAGTTCTTC
abundance: many; j_gene: TRBJ2-1; v_gene: TRBV7-9; d_gene: TRBD1; CDR3aa: CASSYRTGNEQFF; CDR3nt: TGTGCCAGCAGCTACCGGACAGGCAATGAGCAGTTCTTC
abundance: .; j_gene: TRBJ2-1; v_gene: TRBV5-1; d_gene: TRBD2; CDR3aa: CASSLSPSGEPYNEQFF; CDR3nt: TGCGCCAGCAGCTTGAGTCCTAGCGGGGAACCCTACAATGAGCAGTTCTTC
abundance: many; j_gene: TRBJ2-1; v_gene: TRBV12-5; d_gene: TRBD2; CDR3aa: CATVRGLAGNEQFF; CDR3nt: TGTGCTACTGTGAGAGGACTAGCGGGGAATGAGCAGTTCTTC
abundance: few; j_gene: TRBJ2-7; v_gene: TRBV4-2; d_gene: TRBD1; CDR3aa: CASSGGTGGTYEQYF; CDR3nt: TGTGCCAGCAGCGGCGGGACAGGGGGTACGTACGAGCAGTACTTC
abundance: .; j_gene: TRBJ2-7; v_gene: TRBV5-1; d_gene: TRBD1; CDR3aa: CASSLDWDSLTTYEQYF; CDR3nt: TGCGCCAGCAGCTTGGATTGGGACAGCTTAACCACCTACGAGCAGTACTTC
abundance: .; j_gene: TRBJ2-2; v_gene: TRBV29-1; d_gene: .; CDR3aa: CSAYSGQNGELFF; CDR3nt: TGCAGCGCTTACTCGGGACAAAACGGGGAGCTGTTTTTT
abundance: .; j_gene: TRBJ2-2; v_gene: TRBV20-1; d_gene: .; CDR3aa: CSARGDISANTGELFF; CDR3nt: TGCAGTGCCCGAGGGGATATCTCCGCGAACACCGGGGAGCTGTTTTTT
abundance: few; j_gene: TRBJ1-2; v_gene: TRBV7-9; d_gene: TRBD1; CDR3aa: CASRLETGQNYGYTF; CDR3nt: TGTGCCAGCAGATTGGAAACGGGACAGAACTATGGCTACACCTTC
abundance: few; j_gene: TRBJ2-3; v_gene: TRBV6-2/TRBV6-3; d_gene: .; CDR3aa: CASSKLIRVGTDTQYF; CDR3nt: TGTGCCAGCAGCAAACTCATCAGGGTCGGCACAGATACGCAGTATTTT
abundance: many; j_gene: TRBJ2-7; v_gene: TRBV5-6; d_gene: TRBD1; CDR3aa: CASSSGTGLYEQYF; CDR3nt: TGTGCCAGCAGCTCCGGGACAGGGTTATACGAGCAGTACTTC
abundance: few; j_gene: TRBJ2-1; v_gene: TRBV5-1; d_gene: .; CDR3aa: CASSSDGILGSYNEQFF; CDR3nt: TGCGCCAGCAGCTCCGACGGGATCCTAGGATCCTACAATGAGCAGTTCTTC
abundance: .; j_gene: TRBJ2-2; v_gene: TRBV5-6; d_gene: .; CDR3aa: CASSLVRDTTGELFF; CDR3nt: TGTGCCAGCAGCTTGGTCCGGGACACGACCGGGGAGCTGTTTTTT
abundance: few; j_gene: TRBJ2-1; v_gene: TRBV2; d_gene: .; CDR3aa: CASSDGDQFF; CDR3nt: TGTGCCAGCAGTGACGGGGACCAGTTCTTC
abundance: .; j_gene: TRBJ1-6; v_gene: TRBV10-3; d_gene: .; CDR3aa: CAISESSRDINSPLHF; CDR3nt: TGTGCCATCAGTGAGTCGTCCCGGGACATAAATTCACCCCTCCACTTT
abundance: .; j_gene: TRBJ2-1; v_gene: TRBV7-3; d_gene: TRBD2; CDR3aa: CASSSPSGGPNEQFF; CDR3nt: TGTGCCAGCAGCTCCCCCAGCGGGGGGCCCAATGAGCAGTTCTTC
abundance: .; j_gene: TRBJ2-3; v_gene: TRBV19; d_gene: .; CDR3aa: CASSIEAATDTQYF; CDR3nt: TGTGCCAGTAGTATAGAGGCCGCCACAGATACGCAGTATTTT
abundance: .; j_gene: TRBJ1-1; v_gene: TRBV5-8; d_gene: .; CDR3aa: CASSLLLVASEAFF; CDR3nt: TGTGCCAGCAGCTTGTTATTGGTCGCGAGTGAAGCTTTCTTT
abundance: .; j_gene: TRBJ2-1; v_gene: TRBV11-2; d_gene: .; CDR3aa: CASSFFSGAYNEQFF; CDR3nt: TGTGCCAGCAGCTTCTTTTCGGGGGCTTACAATGAGCAGTTCTTC
abundance: few; j_gene: TRBJ2-2; v_gene: TRBV6-5; d_gene: TRBD1; CDR3aa: CASSYWTGVAGELFF; CDR3nt: TGTGCCAGCAGTTACTGGACAGGGGTGGCCGGGGAGCTGTTTTTT
abundance: few; j_gene: TRBJ1-1; v_gene: TRBV6-7; d_gene: TRBD1; CDR3aa: CATPGQGNTEAFF; CDR3nt: TGTGCCACCCCGGGACAGGGCAACACTGAAGCTTTCTTT
abundance: .; j_gene: TRBJ2-3; v_gene: TRBV20-1; d_gene: .; CDR3aa: CSASAESTDTQYF; CDR3nt: TGCAGTGCTAGTGCAGAGAGCACAGATACGCAGTATTTT
abundance: .; j_gene: TRBJ2-2; v_gene: TRBV2; d_gene: .; CDR3aa: CASITRGGTGELFF; CDR3nt: TGTGCCAGCATAACCAGGGGGGGGACCGGGGAGCTGTTTTTT
abundance: .; j_gene: TRBJ2-5; v_gene: TRBV7-9; d_gene: .; CDR3aa: CASSRPSAGRKTQYF; CDR3nt: TGTGCCAGCAGCCGTCCCTCCGCAGGGAGGAAGACCCAGTACTTC
abundance: once; j_gene: TRBJ1-2; v_gene: TRBV6-6; d_gene: TRBD1; CDR3aa: CASSDLGQGDYGYTF; CDR3nt: TGTGCCAGCAGTGACTTGGGACAGGGGGATTATGGCTACACCTTC
abundance: .; j_gene: TRBJ2-3; v_gene: TRBV12-5; d_gene: TRBD2; CDR3aa: CASGLIPASGGTDTQYF; CDR3nt: TGTGCTAGTGGTTTGATTCCAGCTAGCGGGGGAACGGATACGCAGTATTTT